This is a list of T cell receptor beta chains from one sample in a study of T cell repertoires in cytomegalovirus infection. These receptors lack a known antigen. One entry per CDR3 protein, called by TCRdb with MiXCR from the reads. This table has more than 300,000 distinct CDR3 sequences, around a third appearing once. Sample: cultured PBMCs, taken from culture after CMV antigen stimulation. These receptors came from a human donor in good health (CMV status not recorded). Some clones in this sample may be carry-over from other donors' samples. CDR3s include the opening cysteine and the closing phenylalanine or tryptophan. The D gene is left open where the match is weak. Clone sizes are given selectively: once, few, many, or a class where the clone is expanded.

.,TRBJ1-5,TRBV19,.,CASSIVNSPPQPQHF,TGTGCCAGTAGTATAGTAAACAGCCCCCCTCAGCCCCAGCATTTT
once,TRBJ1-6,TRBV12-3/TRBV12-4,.,CASSLSGRSPLHF,TGTGCCAGCAGTTTAAGCGGTCGTTCACCCCTCCACTTT
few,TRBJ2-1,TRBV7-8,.,CASSLGSGRSSYNEQFF,TGTGCCAGCAGCTTAGGATCAGGGAGGAGCTCCTACAATGAGCAGTTCTTC
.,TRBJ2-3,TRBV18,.,CASSPPPGYTDTQYF,TGTGCCAGCTCACCACCTCCGGGGTACACAGATACGCAGTATTTT
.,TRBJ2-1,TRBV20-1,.,CSARGENRDNEQFF,TGCAGTGCTAGGGGAGAAAACAGAGACAATGAGCAGTTCTTC
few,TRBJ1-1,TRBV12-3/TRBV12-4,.,CASSQGPEAFF,TGTGCCAGCAGCCAGGGCCCGGAAGCTTTCTTT
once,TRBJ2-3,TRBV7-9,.,CASSLGEFVGGDTQYF,TGTGCCAGCAGCTTAGGGGAATTTGTCGGAGGAGATACGCAGTATTTT
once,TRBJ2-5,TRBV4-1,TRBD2,CASSQDRWTSGETQYF,TGCGCCAGCAGCCAAGATCGATGGACTAGCGGCGAGACCCAGTACTTC
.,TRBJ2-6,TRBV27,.,CASSFTTVTGANVLTF,TGTGCCAGCAGTTTCACGACAGTTACTGGGGCCAACGTCCTGACTTTC
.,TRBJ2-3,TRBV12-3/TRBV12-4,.,CASSFSGYGAKSTDTQYF,TGTGCCAGCAGTTTCAGCGGGTATGGTGCCAAGAGCACAGATACGCAGTATTTT
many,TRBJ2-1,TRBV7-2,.,CASSLEGPAWNEQFF,TGTGCCAGCAGCTTAGAAGGCCCCGCTTGGAATGAGCAGTTCTTC
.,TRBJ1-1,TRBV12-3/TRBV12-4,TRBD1,CASSQGQGAAGVEAFF,TGTGCCAGCAGCCAAGGACAGGGGGCGGCAGGGGTCGAAGCTTTCTTT
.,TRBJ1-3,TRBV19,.,CATYGGLGNTIYF,TGTGCCACCTATGGTGGGCTTGGAAACACCATATATTTT
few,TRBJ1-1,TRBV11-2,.,CASSLGFREPYTEAFF,TGTGCCAGCAGCTTAGGGTTTCGTGAGCCCTACACTGAAGCTTTCTTT
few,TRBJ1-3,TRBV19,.,CASIGGSRNTIYF,TGTGCCAGTATTGGGGGGAGTAGAAACACCATATATTTT
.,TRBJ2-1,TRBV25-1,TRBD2,CASRLAGGLSSEQFF,TGTGCCAGTAGGCTAGCGGGAGGGCTTTCGTCTGAGCAGTTCTTC
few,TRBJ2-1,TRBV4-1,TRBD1,CASSRDRAYNEQFF,TGCGCCAGTAGCCGGGACAGGGCTTACAATGAGCAGTTCTTC
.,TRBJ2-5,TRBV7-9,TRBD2,CASSFSGSGETQYF,TGTGCCAGCAGCTTTAGCGGGAGCGGCGAGACCCAGTACTTC
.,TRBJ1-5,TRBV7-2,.,CASSPGQTSNSNQPQHF,TGTGCCAGCAGCCCCGGACAGACGAGTAATAGCAATCAGCCCCAGCATTTT
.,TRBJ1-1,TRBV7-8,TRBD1,CASSLKTGGGNTEAFF,TGTGCCAGCAGCTTAAAGACAGGGGGGGGGAACACTGAAGCTTTCTTT
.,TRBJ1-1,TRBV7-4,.,CASSTDAGLNTEAFF,TGTGCCAGCAGCACGGATGCGGGACTGAACACTGAAGCTTTCTTT
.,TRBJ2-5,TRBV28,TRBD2,CASRLAGAAEETQYF,TGTGCCAGCCGGCTAGCGGGAGCTGCGGAAGAGACCCAGTACTTC
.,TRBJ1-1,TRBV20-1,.,CSARPRGEHTEAFF,TGCAGTGCTAGACCCAGGGGAGAGCACACTGAAGCTTTCTTT
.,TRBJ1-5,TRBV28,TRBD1,CASRGQGGPQPQHF,TGTGCCAGCAGAGGACAGGGAGGACCTCAGCCCCAGCATTTT
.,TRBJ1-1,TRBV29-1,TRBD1,CSVRRTGRNTEAFF,TGCAGCGTTAGACGGACAGGGCGAAACACTGAAGCTTTCTTT
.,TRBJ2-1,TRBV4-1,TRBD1,CASSLFRGTGDMNEQFF,TGCGCCAGCAGCCTTTTTAGGGGGACAGGGGATATGAATGAGCAGTTCTTC
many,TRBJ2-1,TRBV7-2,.,CASSLWLGLYNEQFF,TGTGCCAGCAGCTTGTGGCTAGGGCTATACAATGAGCAGTTCTTC
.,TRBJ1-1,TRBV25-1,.,CASSDSYGGAAQNTEAFF,TGTGCCAGCAGTGACTCCTATGGTGGGGCAGCACAGAACACTGAAGCTTTCTTT
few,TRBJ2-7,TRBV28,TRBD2,CASSLSAGGPRTGEQYF,TGTGCCAGCAGCTTATCGGCGGGAGGGCCCAGGACGGGGGAGCAGTACTTC
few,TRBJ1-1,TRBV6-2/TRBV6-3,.,CASSYGLGGLNTEAFF,TGTGCCAGCAGTTACGGTCTCGGGGGGCTGAACACTGAAGCTTTCTTT
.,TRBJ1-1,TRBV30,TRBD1,CAAQGDTEAFF,TGTGCCGCCCAGGGGGACACTGAAGCTTTCTTT
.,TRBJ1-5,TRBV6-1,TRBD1,CASREPTGVHQPQHF,TGTGCCAGCAGGGAACCGACAGGGGTGCATCAGCCCCAGCATTTT
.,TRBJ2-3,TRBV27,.,CASSRGSGLATDTQYF,TGTGCCAGCAGTCGGGGATCCGGACTGGCCACAGATACGCAGTATTTT
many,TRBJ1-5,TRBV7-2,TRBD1,CASSLGGTGSNQPQHF,TGTGCCAGCAGCTTAGGAGGGACAGGAAGCAATCAGCCCCAGCATTTT
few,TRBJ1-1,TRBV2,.,CASRGPRQGRTEAFF,TGTGCCAGCAGGGGCCCGCGCCAGGGGAGGACTGAAGCTTTCTTT
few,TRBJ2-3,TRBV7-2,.,CASSLAPLIGTDTQYF,TGTGCCAGCAGCTTAGCACCTCTAATAGGCACAGATACGCAGTATTTT
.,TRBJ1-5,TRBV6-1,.,CASSARSASNQPQHF,TGTGCCAGCAGTGCTAGGTCGGCTAGCAATCAGCCCCAGCATTTT
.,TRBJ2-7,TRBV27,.,CASSLSRNHEQYF,TGTGCCAGCAGTTTAAGCAGGAACCACGAGCAGTACTTC
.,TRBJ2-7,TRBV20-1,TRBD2,CSATGLAGDEQYF,TGCAGTGCAACCGGACTAGCGGGAGACGAGCAGTACTTC
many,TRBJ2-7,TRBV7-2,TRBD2,CASSRTSDNYEQYF,TGTGCCAGCAGCCGGACTAGCGATAACTACGAGCAGTACTTC
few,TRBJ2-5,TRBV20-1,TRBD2,CSARRVAGAVETQYF,TGCAGTGCTAGAAGAGTAGCGGGAGCGGTGGAGACCCAGTACTTC
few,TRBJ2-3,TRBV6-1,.,CASRGVGSPATQYF,TGTGCCAGCAGGGGGGTGGGCTCCCCTGCTACGCAGTATTTT